This T cell receptor (beta chain) was identified during a study of cytomegalovirus exposure and HLA in healthy donors. Trimming at V came to 6 bases and at J to 7 bases, leaving 5 bases not matched to a gene. Per germline, CDR1 SNHLY and CDR2 FYNNEI. CDR3 size: 13 residues. PCR used 60 Vbeta primers and 13 Jbeta primers. Sequenced by immunoSEQ multiplex PCR; TCRdb stores in-frame clones only, minus some. The sample carries 130,000 to 150,000 clones, just under 80% recorded once. The source material was PBMCs. The rearrangement links TRBV2 to TRBJ2-2, with 7 bases fitting TRBD1. The sequence derives from a man aged 25-45 years in good health and CMV-seronegative. CDR3 DNA: TGTGCCAGCAGAACAGGGGAGATCGGGGAGCTGTTTTTT. Translated, it gives CASRTGEIGELFF. Variable domain in full (rest from reference TRBV2 and TRBJ2-2): EPEVTQTPSHQVTQMGQEVILRCVPISNHLYFYWYRQILGQKVEFLVSFYNNEISEKSEIFDDQFSVERPDGSNFTLKIRSTKLEDSAMYFCASRTGEIGELFFGEGSRLTVL.